This T cell receptor (beta chain) was captured by sequencing in a study of beta chain features in type 1 diabetes. CDR3 length: 14 amino acids. Germline loops: CDR1 LGHNA, CDR2 YSLEER. V was cut by 6 bases and J by 0 bases, with 9 bases left in between. The authors reverse transcribed all of the isolated RNA, so sequencing captured expressed TCRB transcripts. The table came from immunoSEQ multiplex PCR; TCRdb's copy has only in-frame clones and leaves some out. This sample has about 360,000 clones, with approximately 12% found just once. This clone has a handful of counts. The sequenced material came from naive CD4+ T cells from blood. This TCR derives from a man aged 18 to 30 in good health. The chain recombines TRBV4-3 with TRBJ1-5; D unresolved. CDR3: CASSPQNSNQPQHF. The DNA for the CDR3 is TGCGCCAGCAGTCCACAAAATAGCAATCAGCCCCAGCATTTT.